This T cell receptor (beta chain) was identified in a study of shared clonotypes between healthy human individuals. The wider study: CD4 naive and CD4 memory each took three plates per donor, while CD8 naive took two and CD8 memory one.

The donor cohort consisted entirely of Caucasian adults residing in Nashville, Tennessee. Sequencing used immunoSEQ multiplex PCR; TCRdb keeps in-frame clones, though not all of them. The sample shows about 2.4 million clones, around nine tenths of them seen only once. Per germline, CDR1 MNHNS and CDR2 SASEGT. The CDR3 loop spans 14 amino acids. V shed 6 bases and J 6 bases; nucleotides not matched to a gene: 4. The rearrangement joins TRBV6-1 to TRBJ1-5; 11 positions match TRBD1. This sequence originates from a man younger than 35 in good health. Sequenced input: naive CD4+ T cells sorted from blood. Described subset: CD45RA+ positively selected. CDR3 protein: CASRGQGVSQPQHF. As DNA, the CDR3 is TGTGCCAGCAGGGGACAGGGGGTCAGTCAGCCCCAGCATTTT.